This T cell receptor beta chain appears in the sequencing data of a study of T-cell memory formation after mild COVID-19. Study-wide background: Clustering of TCRs was largely donor specific. Regarding the study as a whole: Pre-infection memory harbored some responding clones, suggesting cross-reactive memory joined. A second wave expanding day 15 to 37 was CD4+-biased; contracting clones were balanced.

On this clonotype itself: As yet, its antigen is unknown.

TCRdb reanalysed the 5' RACE reads using MiXCR and keeps one entry per CDR3 protein. This sample has 270,000 or so distinct CDR3 sequences, with 16% found just once. Germline loops: CDR1 SGDLS, CDR2 YYNGEE. The germline V and J ends were trimmed by 3 bases and 3 bases, with 9 bases remaining between them. This CDR3 comprises 14 residues. Source material: PBMCs or a T cell subset sorted from them (not recorded which). V is TRBV9 and J is TRBJ2-2, with D possibly being TRBD2 (5 bases). The receptor comes from a young man who had mild COVID-19 (a few samples of this study predate the infection). Cell type and time point are not known. CDR3 sequence (DNA): TGTGCCAGCAGCGGCTCGGGGTACACCGGGGAGCTGTTTTTT. Its protein is CASSGSGYTGELFF.